This TCR beta chain was found in a study of CD8+ T cells in alopecia areata. The wider study: The SALT score measured affected scalp surface percentage in treated patients.

General study results and limits: With tofacitinib ongoing, many expanded lesional clones persisted in both scalp and blood.

As concerns this clone: Its target is not known.

The CDR3 loop spans 15 amino acids. With 1 base clipped from V and 3 bases from J, the junction kept 6 bases outside the gene matches. Germline V gene sequence: CDR1 LGHNA, CDR2 YSLEER. Indicated treatment: oral pan-JAK inhibitor, 5-10 mg twice daily. Lesional scalp tissue (obtained by punch biopsy) and peripheral blood were collected from alopecia areata patients. Following extraction, RNA underwent reverse transcription to cDNA, which served as the sequencing template. Data came from immunoSEQ multiplex PCR; TCRdb stores just in-frame clones and leaves some out. Here the sample spans over 150,000 clones, around half being singletons.

The chain has TRBV4-3 and TRBJ2-7, with 7 positions matching TRBD1. This sequence originates from a human donor with alopecia areata. Here the sequenced sample was CD8+ T cells sorted from blood, taken at week 24, from a patient treated with tofacitinib. The CDR3 spells CASSQATQGNYEQYF. In DNA, the CDR3 is TGCGCCAGCAGCCAAGCAACACAGGGGAACTACGAGCAGTACTTC.